Each of the 18 T cell receptor beta chains below was sequenced from the same sample in a study of blood T cell repertoires in COVID-19. Method: immunoSEQ multiplex PCR; TCRdb's copy keeps in-frame clones and lacks some. The sample includes under 250,000 clones, less than 85% seen only once; the top ten take approximately 2.6%. Sample: peripheral blood. The receptors were sampled from a woman between 65 and 79 years old with active or convalescent COVID-19.

The table lists this clone with a count of one. The genes are TRBV10-3 and TRBJ2-1; 12 positions agree with TRBD2. With V trimmed by 6 bases and J by 4 bases, 1 base remained unmatched. Germline CDR1 reads ENHRY; CDR2 reads SYGVKD. The CDR3 extends over 14 amino acids. CDR3 nucleotide sequence: TGTGCCATCAGAGGACTAGCGGGGTACAATGAGCAGTTCTTC. Translated: CAIRGLAGYNEQFF.

The chain has TRBV29-1 and TRBJ2-7; D perhaps matches TRBD1 (5 bases). V lost 4 bases and J lost 0, with 7 bases in between. Germline CDR1 and CDR2: SQVTM and ANQGSEA. This CDR3 spans 12 amino acids. This CDR3 is CSVGQSSYEQYF. The CDR3, as DNA: TGCAGCGTTGGACAGAGCTCCTACGAGCAGTACTTC.

The chain is built from TRBV5-5 and TRBJ1-2; 9 nucleotides match TRBD1. The CDR3 runs 15 residues. CDR1 and CDR2 from the germline V gene are SGHKS and YYEKEE (reference sequence). After removal of 4 bases from V and 4 bases from J, the junction contained 8 bases not matched to a gene. As DNA, the CDR3 is TGTGCCAGCAGCCCCTGGACAGGGGAAGCCTATGGCTACACCTTC. Protein: CASSPWTGEAYGYTF.

The rearrangement links TRBV7-9 to TRBJ1-4; 10 positions match TRBD1. Losses at the gene ends were 11 bases for V and 8 bases for J; bases not matched to a gene: 5. This CDR3 spans 12 amino acids. Germline CDR1 is SEHNR and CDR2 is FQNEAQ (reference sequence). The CDR3: CAWRDRGEKLFF. The CDR3 DNA sequence: TGTGCCTGGCGGGACAGGGGAGAAAAACTGTTTTTT.

The chain uses TRBV5-1 and TRBJ2-6; D remains ambiguous. Between the trimmed V and J ends, which lost 5 bases and 1 base, there was a span of 13 bases. This CDR3 spans 16 amino acids. Germline CDR1 reads SGHRS; CDR2 reads YFSETQ. CDR3 sequence: CASSGLLGSGANVLTF. The CDR3, as DNA: TGCGCCAGCAGTGGCCTCCTAGGATCTGGGGCCAACGTCCTGACTTTC.

This clone was counted once. The V call is TRBV7-3, the J call TRBJ2-3, with D unclear. Deletions cut 1 base from V and 1 base from J, with 9 bases between. Germline CDR1 is SGHTA and CDR2 is FQGTGA. The CDR3 runs 15 residues. The CDR3 region is CASSLNLQGTDTQYF. Here the CDR3 DNA reads TGTGCCAGCAGCTTAAACCTCCAGGGCACAGATACGCAGTATTTT.

The rearrangement joins TRBV21-1 to TRBJ1-5; the table names TRBD1, a call not compared with the DNA. TRBV21-1 is given as a pseudogene. The CDR3 spans 20 residues. In DNA, the CDR3 is TGTGCCAGCAGCAAAGAGAAGAGGGACAGGGGAACTATTAGCAATCAGCCCCAGCATTTT. It is translated as CASSKEKRDRGTISNQPQHF.

This clone was recorded once. The rearrangement joins TRBV4-2 to TRBJ1-4, with D uncertain. This CDR3 has 13 residues. V was trimmed by 0 bases and J by 4 bases, leaving 3 bases between them. From germline, CDR1 is LGHNA and CDR2 YNFKEQ. In nucleotides, the CDR3 is TGTGCCAGCAGCCAAGAACTTAATGAAAAACTGTTTTTT. Its protein product is CASSQELNEKLFF.

V and J are TRBV18 and TRBJ1-1; D not resolved. Trimming cost V 3 bases and J 1 base, with 9 bases left between them. The CDR3 is made up of 14 amino acids. CDR1 KGHSH and CDR2 LQKENI come from the germline V gene. The DNA for the CDR3 is TGTGCCAGCTCACCCCCGAGTAGGAACACTGAAGCTTTCTTT. Translation gives CASSPPSRNTEAFF.

This sequence joins TRBV10-3 and TRBJ1-5; 9 nucleotides line up with TRBD1. Trimming removed 0 bases from V and 6 bases from J; junction bases left unmatched: 6. Germline V lookup: CDR1 ENHRY, CDR2 SYGVKD. CDR3 length: 16 residues. DNA for the CDR3: TGTGCCATCAGTGAGTCGACGAGACAGGGGGTTCAGCCCCAGCATTTT. This sequence encodes CAISESTRQGVQPQHF.

The rearrangement links TRBV10-3 to TRBJ2-1, with D hard to call. V lost 10 bases, J lost 5 bases, and 15 bases lay in between. CDR1 ENHRY and CDR2 SYGVKD come from the germline V gene. The CDR3 has 13 amino acids. The chain's CDR3 is CATLPGTNNEQFF. The CDR3 coding sequence is TGTGCCACCCTACCGGGTACTAACAATGAGCAGTTCTTC.

This clone was found once. The V call is TRBV5-4, the J call TRBJ1-6; TRBD1 might be the D (6 bases). The CDR3 is made up of 14 amino acids. The V end lost 2 bases, the J end lost 8 bases, and 11 bases lay between the germline ends. CDR1 and CDR2 (germline): SGHNT, YYREEE (reference sequence). The chain's CDR3 is CASSFRDMDSPLHF. The DNA of the CDR3 is TGTGCCAGCAGCTTCAGGGACATGGATTCACCCCTCCACTTT.

V gene TRBV27 combines with J gene TRBJ1-5; D is ambiguous. This CDR3 is built from 15 residues. Germline V CDR1 and CDR2: MNHEY, SMNVEV (reference sequence). V was trimmed by 5 bases and J by 0 bases, leaving 11 bases between them. The CDR3 DNA reads as TGTGCCAGCAGTCCTAGCCTCGATAGCAATCAGCCCCAGCATTTT. Amino acid sequence: CASSPSLDSNQPQHF.

The chain uses TRBV20-1 and TRBJ2-7; possible D gene TRBD2, 5 bases. V was trimmed by 3 bases and J by 3 bases, leaving 6 bases between them. This CDR3 has 11 amino acids. The germline gives CDR1 DFQATT, CDR2 SNEGSKA (reference sequence). The CDR3 DNA sequence: TGCAGTGCTAGCGGAGGCTACGAGCAGTACTTC. Its protein is CSASGGYEQYF.

The V and J genes are TRBV5-1 and TRBJ2-7, with D maybe TRBD1 (5 bases). The CDR3 totals 14 residues. CDR1 is SGHRS and CDR2 is YFSETQ in the germline V gene. V lost 3 bases to trimming and J lost 0 bases, with 10 bases between them. The CDR3 sequence: CASSSRTPSYEQYF. CDR3 nucleotides: TGCGCCAGCAGCTCGCGGACACCCTCCTACGAGCAGTACTTC. Full variable domain (outside the CDR3, taken from reference TRBV5-1 and TRBJ2-7): KAGVTQTPRYLIKTRGQQVTLSCSPISGHRSVSWYQQTPGQGLQFLFEYFSETQRNKGNFPGRFSGRQFSNSRSEMNVSTLELGDSALYLCASSSRTPSYEQYFGPGTRLTVT.

The chain links TRBV4-2 to TRBJ2-7, with 12 bases lining up with TRBD2. Germline trimming cut 0 bases from V and 0 bases from J; bases unmatched to any gene: 15. The germline CDR1 and CDR2 sequences are LGHNA and YNFKEQ. There are 21 residues in the CDR3. CDR3 sequence: CASSQDPPLAGGGTSSYEQYF. The CDR3 nucleotides are TGTGCCAGCAGCCAAGACCCACCTCTAGCGGGGGGGGGAACTAGCTCCTACGAGCAGTACTTC.

The J gene is TRBJ2-3, the V gene TRBV18; TRBD1 matches 12 bases. Germline V gene sequence: CDR1 KGHSH, CDR2 LQKENI. This CDR3 contains 17 residues. After removal of 2 bases from V and 5 bases from J, the junction contained 8 bases not matched to a gene. CDR3 sequence: CASSPGGDRGRGDTQYF. DNA for the CDR3: TGTGCCAGCTCACCAGGAGGGGACAGGGGGCGTGGAGATACGCAGTATTTT.

This chain uses TRBV6-6 with TRBJ1-3; no clear D gene. Germline loops: CDR1 MNHNY, CDR2 SVGAGI (reference sequence). The CDR3 totals 13 residues. Trimming shortened V by 8 bases and J by 0 bases, and 8 bases separated the two germline ends. This CDR3 is CASGRSSGNTIYF. The CDR3 DNA reads TGTGCCAGCGGCAGAAGCTCTGGAAACACCATATATTTT.